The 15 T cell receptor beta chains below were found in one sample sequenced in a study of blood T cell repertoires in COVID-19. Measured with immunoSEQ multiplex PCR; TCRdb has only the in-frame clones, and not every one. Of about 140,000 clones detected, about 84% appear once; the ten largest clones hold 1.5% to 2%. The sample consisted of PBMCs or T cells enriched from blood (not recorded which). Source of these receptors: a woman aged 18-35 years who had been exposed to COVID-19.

CDR3 amino acids: CASSPPGLAVYNEQFF. The CDR3 DNA reads TGTGCCAGCTCACCACCCGGTCTAGCGGTTTACAATGAGCAGTTCTTC. The V and J genes are TRBV18 and TRBJ2-1; 7 positions agree with TRBD2. Germline-derived CDR1 and CDR2 are KGHSH and LQKENI. The CDR3 totals 16 residues. V trimming: 0 bases; J trimming: 4 bases; junction bases outside the gene matches: 6.

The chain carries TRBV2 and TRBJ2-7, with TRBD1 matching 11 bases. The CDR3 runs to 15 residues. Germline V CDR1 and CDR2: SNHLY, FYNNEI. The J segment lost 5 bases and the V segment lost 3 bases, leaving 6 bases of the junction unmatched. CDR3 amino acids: CASSDVGQGAHEQYF. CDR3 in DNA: TGTGCCAGCAGTGATGTTGGACAGGGGGCTCACGAGCAGTACTTC.

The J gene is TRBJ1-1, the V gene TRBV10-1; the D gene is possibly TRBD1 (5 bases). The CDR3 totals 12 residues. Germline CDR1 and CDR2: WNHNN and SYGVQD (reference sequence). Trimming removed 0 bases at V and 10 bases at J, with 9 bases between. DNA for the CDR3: TGCGCCAGCAGTGAGTCCTCCAGGGTAGCTTTCTTT. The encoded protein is CASSESSRVAFF.

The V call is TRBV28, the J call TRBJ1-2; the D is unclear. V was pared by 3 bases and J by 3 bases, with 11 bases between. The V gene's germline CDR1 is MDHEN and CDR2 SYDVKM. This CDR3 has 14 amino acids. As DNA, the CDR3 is TGTGCCAGCAGTTTCCGGGGTCAGGACTATGGCTACACCTTC. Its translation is CASSFRGQDYGYTF.

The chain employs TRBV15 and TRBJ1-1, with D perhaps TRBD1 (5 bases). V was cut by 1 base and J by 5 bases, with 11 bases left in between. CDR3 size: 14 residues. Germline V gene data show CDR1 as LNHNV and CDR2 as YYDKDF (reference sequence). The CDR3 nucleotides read TGTGCCACCAGCAGAGGGTGGGGGAGGACTGAAGCTTTCTTT. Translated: CATSRGWGRTEAFF. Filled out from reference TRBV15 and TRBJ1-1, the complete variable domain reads DAMVIQNPRYQVTQFGKPVTLSCSQTLNHNVMYWYQQKSSQAPKLLFHYYDKDFNNEADTPDNFQSRRPNTSFCFLDIRSPGLGDTAMYLCATSRGWGRTEAFFGQGTRLTVV.

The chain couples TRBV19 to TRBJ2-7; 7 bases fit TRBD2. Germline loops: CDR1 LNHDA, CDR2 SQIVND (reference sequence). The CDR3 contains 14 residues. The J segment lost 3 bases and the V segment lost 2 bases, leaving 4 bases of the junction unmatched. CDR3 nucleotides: TGTGCCAGTAGTATACGCGGGAGCCACTACGAGCAGTACTTC. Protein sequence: CASSIRGSHYEQYF.

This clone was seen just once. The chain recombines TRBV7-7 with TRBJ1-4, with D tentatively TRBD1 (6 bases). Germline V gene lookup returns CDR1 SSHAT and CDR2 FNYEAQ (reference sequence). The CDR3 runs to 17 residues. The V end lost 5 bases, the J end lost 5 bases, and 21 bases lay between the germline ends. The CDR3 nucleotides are TGTGCCAGCAGCCGAATCCGACAGGCCCTGTTGAATGAAAAACTGTTTTTT. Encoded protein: CASSRIRQALLNEKLFF.

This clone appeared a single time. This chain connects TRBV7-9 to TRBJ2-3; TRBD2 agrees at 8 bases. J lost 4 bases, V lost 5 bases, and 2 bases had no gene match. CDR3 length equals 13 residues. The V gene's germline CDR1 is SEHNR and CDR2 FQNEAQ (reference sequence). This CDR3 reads CASSQTSADTQYF. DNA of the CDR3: TGTGCCAGCAGCCAGACTAGCGCAGATACGCAGTATTTT.

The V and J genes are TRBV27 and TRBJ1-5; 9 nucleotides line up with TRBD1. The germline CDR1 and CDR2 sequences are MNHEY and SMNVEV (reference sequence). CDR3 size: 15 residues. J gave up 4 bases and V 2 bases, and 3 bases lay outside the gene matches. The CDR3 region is CASSLGTGWNQPQHF. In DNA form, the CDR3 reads TGTGCCAGCAGTTTAGGGACAGGGTGGAATCAGCCCCAGCATTTT.

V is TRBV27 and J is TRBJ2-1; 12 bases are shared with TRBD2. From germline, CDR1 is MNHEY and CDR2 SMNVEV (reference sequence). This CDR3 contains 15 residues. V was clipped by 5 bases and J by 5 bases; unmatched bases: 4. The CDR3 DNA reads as TGTGCCAGCAGTCTGACTAGCGGGAGCCACAATGAGCAGTTCTTC. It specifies CASSLTSGSHNEQFF.

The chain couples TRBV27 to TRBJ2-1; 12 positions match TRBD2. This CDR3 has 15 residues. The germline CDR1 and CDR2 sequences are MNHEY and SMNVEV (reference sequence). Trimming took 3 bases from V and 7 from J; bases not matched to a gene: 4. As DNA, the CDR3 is TGTGCCAGCAGTTTCATCCTAGCGGGAGGGAATGAGCAGTTCTTC. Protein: CASSFILAGGNEQFF.

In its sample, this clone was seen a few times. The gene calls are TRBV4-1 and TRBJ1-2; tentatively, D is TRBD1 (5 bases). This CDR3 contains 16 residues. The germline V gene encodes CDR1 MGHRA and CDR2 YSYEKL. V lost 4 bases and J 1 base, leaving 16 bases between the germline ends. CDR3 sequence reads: CASSRTTGTDNYGYTF. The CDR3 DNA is TGCGCCAGCAGCCGGACTACCGGGACGGATAACTATGGCTACACCTTC.

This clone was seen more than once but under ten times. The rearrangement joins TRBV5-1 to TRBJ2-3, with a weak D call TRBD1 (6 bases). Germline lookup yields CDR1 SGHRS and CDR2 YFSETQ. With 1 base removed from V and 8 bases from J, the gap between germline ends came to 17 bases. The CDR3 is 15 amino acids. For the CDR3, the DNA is TGCGCCAGCAGCTTGAACAGGGAGTTAGTGGGTACGCAGTATTTT. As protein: CASSLNRELVGTQYF.

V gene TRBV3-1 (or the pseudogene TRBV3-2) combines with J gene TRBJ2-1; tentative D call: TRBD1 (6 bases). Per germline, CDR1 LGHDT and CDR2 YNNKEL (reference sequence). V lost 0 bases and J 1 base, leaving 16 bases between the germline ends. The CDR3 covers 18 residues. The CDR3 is CASSQDLGASVSYNEQFF. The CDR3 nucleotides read TGTGCCAGCAGCCAAGATTTGGGGGCATCAGTGTCCTACAATGAGCAGTTCTTC.

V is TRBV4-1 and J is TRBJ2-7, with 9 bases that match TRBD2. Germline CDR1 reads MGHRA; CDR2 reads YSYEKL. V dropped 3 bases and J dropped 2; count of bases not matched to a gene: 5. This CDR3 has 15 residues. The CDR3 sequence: CASSHRLADPYEQYF. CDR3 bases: TGCGCCAGCAGCCATAGACTAGCGGATCCCTACGAGCAGTACTTC.